The 9 T cell receptor beta chains given below trace back to one sample, sequenced in a study of identical twins. TCRdb independently ran MiXCR on the 5' RACE reads; one entry per CDR3 protein. The sample comprises approximately 470,000 distinct CDR3 sequences, 14% of which are singletons, and around 0.57% rests with the top ten. These data also formed part of another study, on yellow fever vaccine responses in identical twins.

Material: CD4+ T cells sorted from blood. Receptors originate from a woman between 18 and 29 years old in good health.

This clonotype was seen a few times. The V and J genes are TRBV27 and TRBJ1-5; TRBD1 might be the D (6 bases). The length of the CDR3 is 14 residues. Germline V gives CDR1 MNHEY, CDR2 SMNVEV (reference sequence). Trimming shortened V by 3 bases and J by 7 bases, and 13 bases separated the two germline ends. CDR3 residues: CASSFRGGEQPQHF. The DNA for the CDR3 is TGTGCCAGCAGTTTCAGAGGGGGAGAGCAGCCCCAGCATTTT.

The V gene is TRBV11-2, the J gene TRBJ2-3, with 13 bases lining up with TRBD2. Germline V gene lookup returns CDR1 SGHAT and CDR2 FQNNGV. V was clipped by 5 bases and J by 4 bases; unmatched bases: 18. The CDR3 covers 20 residues. The CDR3 sequence is CASSPRMGTSGAGRADTQYF. Written as DNA, the CDR3 is TGTGCCAGCAGCCCTAGGATGGGGACTAGCGGGGCCGGTAGGGCAGATACGCAGTATTTT.

The CDR3 region has the DNA TGTGCCAGCCGGGGATACCAAGAGACCCAGTACTTC. Its translation: CASRGYQETQYF. This chain uses TRBV10-3 with TRBJ2-5, with a weak D call TRBD2 (5 bases). The germline CDR1 and CDR2 sequences are ENHRY and SYGVKD. V dropped 10 bases and J dropped 0 bases, with 9 bases sitting between them. The CDR3 has 12 residues.

This clonotype was seen more than once but under ten times. The V call is TRBV19, the J call TRBJ2-3, with D possibly matching TRBD1 (6 bases). V was shortened by 6 bases and J by 3 bases, with 13 bases between the two germline ends. Germline CDR1 LNHDA, CDR2 SQIVND (reference sequence). CDR3 size: 14 residues. In DNA, the CDR3 is TGTGCCAGTAGCTTAAACAGGGCTACAGATACGCAGTATTTT. Translating it yields CASSLNRATDTQYF.

This clonotype was picked up a small number of times. The genes are TRBV7-2 and TRBJ2-7; 11 nucleotides match TRBD2. After removal of 4 bases from V and 4 bases from J, the junction contained 3 bases not matched to a gene. Germline-derived CDR1 and CDR2 are SGHTA and FQGNSA. The CDR3 covers 14 residues. The CDR3 here is CASSSTSGIYEQYF. The CDR3 bases are TGTGCCAGCAGCTCGACTAGCGGGATATACGAGCAGTACTTC.

The CDR3 reads CAISDWGLSRETQYF. Written as DNA, the CDR3 is TGTGCCATCAGTGATTGGGGGCTCAGCCGAGAGACCCAGTACTTC. The J gene is TRBJ2-5, the V gene TRBV10-3; D might be TRBD1 (6 bases). Germline values: CDR1 ENHRY, CDR2 SYGVKD. The V and J ends lost 3 bases and 4 bases respectively, with 15 bases between them. CDR3 length: 15 amino acids.

This clonotype came up a few times. The V gene is TRBV5-6, the J gene TRBJ2-1; D is uncertain. Germline V CDR1 and CDR2: SGHDT, YYEEEE. This CDR3 has 15 residues. V lost 0 bases, J lost 7 bases, and 14 bases lay in between. The CDR3 reads CASSLAYGPTNEQFF. CDR3 DNA sequence: TGTGCCAGCAGCTTGGCCTACGGGCCGACGAATGAGCAGTTCTTC.

The V gene is TRBV2, the J gene TRBJ1-1; D gene ambiguous. The CDR3 contains 11 residues. Trimming took off 5 bases at V and 8 bases at J, with 9 bases between the two ends. Germline CDR1 is SNHLY and CDR2 is FYNNEI. The CDR3 sequence: CASSKVGEAFF. As DNA, the CDR3 is TGTGCCAGCAGTAAAGTGGGGGAAGCTTTCTTT.

This clonotype was observed at least ten times. The chain combines TRBV29-1 with TRBJ2-3; D unresolved. Trimming pared 1 base from V and 0 bases from J, leaving 11 bases between. Germline V CDR1 and CDR2: SQVTM, ANQGSEA. CDR3 length equals 15 residues. The chain's CDR3 is CSVEGSSTSTDTQYF. The CDR3 DNA follows: TGCAGCGTTGAAGGTTCTAGTACTAGCACAGATACGCAGTATTTT.